This T cell receptor beta chain was profiled in a study of control samples from healthy donors and cancer patients. CDR1 and CDR2 from the germline V gene are SNHLY and FYNNEI. The CDR3 contains 17 residues. The trim removed 7 bases at V and 5 bases at J, leaving 15 bases unmatched. Sequenced by immunoSEQ multiplex PCR; TCRdb stores in-frame clones only, minus some. The data hold some 44,000 clones, with roughly 77% observed a single time. The TCR comes from a male donor with melanoma. Input material: formalin-fixed, paraffin-embedded tissue. The chain couples TRBV2 to TRBJ2-5, with 11 bases identical to TRBD2. This CDR3 is CASTEGELAGAAETQYF. CDR3 nucleotide sequence: TGTGCCAGCACCGAAGGGGAACTAGCGGGAGCGGCTGAGACCCAGTACTTC.